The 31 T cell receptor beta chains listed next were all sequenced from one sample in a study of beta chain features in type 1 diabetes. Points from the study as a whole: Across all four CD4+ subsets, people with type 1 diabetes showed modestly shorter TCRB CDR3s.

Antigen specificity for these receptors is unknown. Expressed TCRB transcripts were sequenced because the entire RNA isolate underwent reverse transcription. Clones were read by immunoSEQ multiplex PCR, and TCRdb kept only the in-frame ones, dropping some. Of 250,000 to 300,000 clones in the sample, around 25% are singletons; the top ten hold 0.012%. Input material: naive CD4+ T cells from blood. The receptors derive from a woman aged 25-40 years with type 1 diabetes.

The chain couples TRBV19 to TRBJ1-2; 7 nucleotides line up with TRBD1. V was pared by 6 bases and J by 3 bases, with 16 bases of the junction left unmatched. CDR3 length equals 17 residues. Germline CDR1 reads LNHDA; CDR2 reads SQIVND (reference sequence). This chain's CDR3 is CASRRIGGQPADYGYTF. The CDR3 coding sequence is TGTGCCAGTAGACGTATAGGGGGACAGCCGGCAGACTATGGCTACACCTTC.

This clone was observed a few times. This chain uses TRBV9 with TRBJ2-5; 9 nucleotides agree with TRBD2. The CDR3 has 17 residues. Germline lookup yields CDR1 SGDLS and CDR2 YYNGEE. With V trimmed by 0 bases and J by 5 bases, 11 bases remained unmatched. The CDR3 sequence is CASSVGLASGIGETQYF. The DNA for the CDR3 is TGTGCCAGCAGCGTAGGACTGGCTAGCGGGATTGGGGAGACCCAGTACTTC.

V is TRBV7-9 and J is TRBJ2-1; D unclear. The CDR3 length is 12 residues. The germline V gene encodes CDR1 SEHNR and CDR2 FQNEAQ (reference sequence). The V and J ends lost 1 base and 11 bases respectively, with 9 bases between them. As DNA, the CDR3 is TGTGCCAGCAGCTTAGAAGAGCTCAAGCAGTTCTTC. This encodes CASSLEELKQFF. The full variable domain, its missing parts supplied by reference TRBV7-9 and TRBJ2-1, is DTGVSQNPRHKITKRGQNVTFRCDPISEHNRLYWYRQTLGQGPEFLTYFQNEAQLEKSRLLSDRFSAERPKGSFSTLEIQRTEQGDSAMYLCASSLEELKQFFGPGTRLTVL.

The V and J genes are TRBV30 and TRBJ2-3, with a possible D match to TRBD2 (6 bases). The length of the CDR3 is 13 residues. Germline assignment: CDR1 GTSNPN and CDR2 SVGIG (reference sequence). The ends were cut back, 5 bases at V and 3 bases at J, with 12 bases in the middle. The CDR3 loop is CAWLVGSTDTQYF. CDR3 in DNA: TGTGCCTGGTTGGTCGGGAGTACAGATACGCAGTATTTT.

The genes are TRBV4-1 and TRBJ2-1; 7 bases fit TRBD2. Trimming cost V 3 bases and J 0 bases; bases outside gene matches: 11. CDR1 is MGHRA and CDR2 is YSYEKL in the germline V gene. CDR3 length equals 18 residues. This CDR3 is CASSQRGATSSSYNEQFF. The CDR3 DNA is TGCGCCAGCAGCCAGAGAGGGGCGACTAGCAGCTCCTACAATGAGCAGTTCTTC.

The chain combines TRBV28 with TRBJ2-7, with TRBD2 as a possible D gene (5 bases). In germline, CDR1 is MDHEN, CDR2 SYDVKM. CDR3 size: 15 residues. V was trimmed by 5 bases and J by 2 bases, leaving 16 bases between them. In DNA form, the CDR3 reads TGTGCCAGCAGTACCACCCGGACTGGGACCTACGAGCAGTACTTC. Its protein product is CASSTTRTGTYEQYF.

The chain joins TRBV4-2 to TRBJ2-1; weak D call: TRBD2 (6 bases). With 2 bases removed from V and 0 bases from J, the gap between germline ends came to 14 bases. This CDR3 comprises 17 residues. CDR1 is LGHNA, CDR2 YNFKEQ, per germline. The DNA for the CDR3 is TGTGCCAGCAGCCAACCCGGGACTTGGAGCTCCTACAATGAGCAGTTCTTC. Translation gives CASSQPGTWSSYNEQFF.

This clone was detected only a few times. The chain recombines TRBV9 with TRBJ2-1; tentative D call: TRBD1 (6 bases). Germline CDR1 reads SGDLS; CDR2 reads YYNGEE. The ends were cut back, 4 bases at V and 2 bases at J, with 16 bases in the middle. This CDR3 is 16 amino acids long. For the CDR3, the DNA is TGTGCCAGCAGCCCGAGGAGGCAGGGGACCTACAATGAGCAGTTCTTC. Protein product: CASSPRRQGTYNEQFF.

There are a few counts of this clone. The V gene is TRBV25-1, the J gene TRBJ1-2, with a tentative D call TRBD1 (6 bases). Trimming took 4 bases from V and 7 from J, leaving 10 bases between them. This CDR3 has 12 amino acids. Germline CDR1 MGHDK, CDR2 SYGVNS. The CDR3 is CASSGDIVGYTF. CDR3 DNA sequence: TGTGCCAGCAGTGGGGACATTGTTGGCTACACCTTC.

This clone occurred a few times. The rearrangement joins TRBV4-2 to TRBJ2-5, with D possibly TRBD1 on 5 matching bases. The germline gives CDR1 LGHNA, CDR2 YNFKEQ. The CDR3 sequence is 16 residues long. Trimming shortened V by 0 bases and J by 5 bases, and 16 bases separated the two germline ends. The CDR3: CASSQEGSGASETQYF. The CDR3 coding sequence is TGTGCCAGCAGCCAAGAGGGGTCTGGGGCGAGTGAGACCCAGTACTTC.

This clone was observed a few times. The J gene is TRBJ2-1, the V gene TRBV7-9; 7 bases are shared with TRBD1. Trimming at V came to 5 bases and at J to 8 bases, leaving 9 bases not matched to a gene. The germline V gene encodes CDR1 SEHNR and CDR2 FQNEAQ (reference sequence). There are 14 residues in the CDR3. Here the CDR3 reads CASSPRDSRDEQFF. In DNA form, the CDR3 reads TGTGCCAGCAGCCCGAGGGACAGCCGCGATGAGCAGTTCTTC.

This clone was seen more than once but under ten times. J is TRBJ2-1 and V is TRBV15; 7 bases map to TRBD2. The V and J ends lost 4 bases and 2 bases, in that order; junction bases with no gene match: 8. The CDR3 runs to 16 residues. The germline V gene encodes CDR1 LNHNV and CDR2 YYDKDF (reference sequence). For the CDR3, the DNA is TGTGCCACCAGCACTTCCGGGACTAACACCTACAATGAGCAGTTCTTC. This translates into CATSTSGTNTYNEQFF.

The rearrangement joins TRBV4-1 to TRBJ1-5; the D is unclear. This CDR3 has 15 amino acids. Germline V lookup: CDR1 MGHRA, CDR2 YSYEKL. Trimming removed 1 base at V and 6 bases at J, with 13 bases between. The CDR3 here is CASSQGDGGFQPQHF. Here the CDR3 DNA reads TGCGCCAGCAGCCAAGGGGATGGAGGGTTTCAGCCCCAGCATTTT.

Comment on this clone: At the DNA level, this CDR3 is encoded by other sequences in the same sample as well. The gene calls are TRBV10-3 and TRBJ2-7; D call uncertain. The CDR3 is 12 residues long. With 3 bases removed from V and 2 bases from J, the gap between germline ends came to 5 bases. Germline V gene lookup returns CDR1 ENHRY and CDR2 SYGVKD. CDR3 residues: CAISEQTYEQYF. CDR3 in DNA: TGTGCCATCAGTGAACAGACCTACGAGCAGTACTTC.

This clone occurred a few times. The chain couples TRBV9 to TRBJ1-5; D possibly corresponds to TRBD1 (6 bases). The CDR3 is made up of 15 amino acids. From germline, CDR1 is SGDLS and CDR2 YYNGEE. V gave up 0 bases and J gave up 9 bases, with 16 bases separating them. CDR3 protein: CASSVDGGGSRPQHF. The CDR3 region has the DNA TGTGCCAGCAGCGTAGACGGTGGGGGCTCTCGGCCCCAGCATTTT. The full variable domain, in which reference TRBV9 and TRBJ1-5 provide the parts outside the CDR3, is DSGVTQTPKHLITATGQRVTLRCSPRSGDLSVYWYQQSLDQGLQFLIQYYNGEERAKGNILERFSAQQFPDLHSELNLSSLELGDSALYFCASSVDGGGSRPQHFGDGTRLSIL.

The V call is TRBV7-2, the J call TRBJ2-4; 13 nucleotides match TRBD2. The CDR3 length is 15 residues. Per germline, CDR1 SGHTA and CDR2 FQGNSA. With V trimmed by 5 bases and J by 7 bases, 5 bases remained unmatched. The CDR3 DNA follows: TGTGCCAGCAGCCCCTGGACTAGCGGGAGTAACATTCAGTACTTC. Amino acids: CASSPWTSGSNIQYF.

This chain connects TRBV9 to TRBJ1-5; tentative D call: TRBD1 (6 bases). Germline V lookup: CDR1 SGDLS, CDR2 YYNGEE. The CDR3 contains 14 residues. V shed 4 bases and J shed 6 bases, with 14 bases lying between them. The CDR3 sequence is CASSPDSRGQPQHF. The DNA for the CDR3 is TGTGCCAGCAGCCCGGACAGCCGGGGTCAGCCCCAGCATTTT.

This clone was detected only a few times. The DNA for the CDR3 is TGTGCCAGCAGCCACAGGACAGGGGAGTCGAATGAGCAGTTCTTC. Protein product: CASSHRTGESNEQFF. The V and J genes are TRBV9 and TRBJ2-1; 9 bases are a match to TRBD1. V lost 4 bases and J lost 7; bases outside the gene matches: 9. CDR1 and CDR2 (germline): SGDLS, YYNGEE. CDR3 length: 15 amino acids.

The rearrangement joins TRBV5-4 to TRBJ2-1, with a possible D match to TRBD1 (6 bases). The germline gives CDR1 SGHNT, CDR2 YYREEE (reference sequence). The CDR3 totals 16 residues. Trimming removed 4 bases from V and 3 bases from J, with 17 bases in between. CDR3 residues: CASSILSDRFYNEQFF. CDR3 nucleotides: TGTGCCAGCAGCATCCTCTCCGACAGGTTCTACAATGAGCAGTTCTTC.

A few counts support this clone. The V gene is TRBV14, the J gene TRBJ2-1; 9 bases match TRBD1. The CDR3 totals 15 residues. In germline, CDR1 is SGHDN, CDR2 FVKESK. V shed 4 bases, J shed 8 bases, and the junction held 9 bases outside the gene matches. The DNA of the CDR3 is TGTGCCAGCAGCCGAGGGGACAGGGTAGACGATGAGCAGTTCTTC. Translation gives CASSRGDRVDDEQFF.

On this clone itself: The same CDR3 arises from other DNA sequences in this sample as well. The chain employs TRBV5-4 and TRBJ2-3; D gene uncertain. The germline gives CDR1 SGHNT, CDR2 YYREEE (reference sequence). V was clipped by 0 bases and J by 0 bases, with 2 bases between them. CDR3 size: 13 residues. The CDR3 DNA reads TGTGCCAGCAGCTTGGCGAGCACAGATACGCAGTATTTT. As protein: CASSLASTDTQYF. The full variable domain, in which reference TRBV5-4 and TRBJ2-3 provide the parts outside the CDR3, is ETGVTQSPTHLIKTRGQQVTLRCSSQSGHNTVSWYQQALGQGPQFIFQYYREEENGRGNFPPRFSGLQFPNYSSELNVNALELDDSALYLCASSLASTDTQYFGPGTRLTVL.

The CDR3 DNA reads TGTGCCGGCAATCATCGGGGGGACTCACAAGAGACCCAGTACTTC. The encoded protein is CAGNHRGDSQETQYF. The V and J genes are TRBV7-9 and TRBJ2-5, with 7 bases identical to TRBD2. The CDR3 contains 15 residues. Germline V lookup: CDR1 SEHNR, CDR2 FQNEAQ (reference sequence). Unmatched junction bases numbered 14, after V lost 11 bases and J lost 2 bases.

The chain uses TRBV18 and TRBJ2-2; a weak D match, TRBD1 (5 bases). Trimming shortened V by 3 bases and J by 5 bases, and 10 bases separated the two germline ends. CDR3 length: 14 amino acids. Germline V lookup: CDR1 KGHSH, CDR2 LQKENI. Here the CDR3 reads CASSPQGKTGELFF. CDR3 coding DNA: TGTGCCAGCTCACCCCAGGGAAAAACCGGGGAGCTGTTTTTT.

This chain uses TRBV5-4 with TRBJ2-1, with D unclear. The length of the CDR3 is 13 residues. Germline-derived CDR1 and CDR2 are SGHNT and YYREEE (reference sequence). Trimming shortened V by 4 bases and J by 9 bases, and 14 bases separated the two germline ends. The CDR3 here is CASSPEWAPEQFF. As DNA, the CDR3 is TGTGCCAGCAGCCCAGAGTGGGCCCCTGAGCAGTTCTTC.

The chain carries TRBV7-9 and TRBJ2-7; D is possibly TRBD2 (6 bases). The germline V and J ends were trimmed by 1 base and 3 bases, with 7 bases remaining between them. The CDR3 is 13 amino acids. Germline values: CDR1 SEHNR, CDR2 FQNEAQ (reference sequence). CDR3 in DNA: TGTGCCAGCAGCTTAGGGAGGGACTACGAGCAGTACTTC. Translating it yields CASSLGRDYEQYF.

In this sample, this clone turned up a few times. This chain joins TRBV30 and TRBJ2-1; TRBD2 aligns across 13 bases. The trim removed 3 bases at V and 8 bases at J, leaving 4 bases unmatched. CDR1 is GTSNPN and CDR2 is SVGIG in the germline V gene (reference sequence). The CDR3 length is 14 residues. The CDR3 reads CAWRLAGGLYEQFF. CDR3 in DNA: TGTGCCTGGAGACTAGCGGGAGGGCTCTATGAGCAGTTCTTC. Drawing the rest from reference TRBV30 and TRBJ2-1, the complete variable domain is SQTIHQWPATLVQPVGSPLSLECTVEGTSNPNLYWYRQAAGRGLQLLFYSVGIGQISSEVPQNLSASRPQDRQFILSSKKLLLSDSGFYLCAWRLAGGLYEQFFGPGTRLTVL.

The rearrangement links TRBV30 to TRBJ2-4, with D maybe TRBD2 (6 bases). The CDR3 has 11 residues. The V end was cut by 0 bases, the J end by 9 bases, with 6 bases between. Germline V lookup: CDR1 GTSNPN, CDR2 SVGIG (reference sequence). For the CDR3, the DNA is TGTGCCTGGAGTGTCGGGGGCATTCAGTACTTC. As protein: CAWSVGGIQYF.

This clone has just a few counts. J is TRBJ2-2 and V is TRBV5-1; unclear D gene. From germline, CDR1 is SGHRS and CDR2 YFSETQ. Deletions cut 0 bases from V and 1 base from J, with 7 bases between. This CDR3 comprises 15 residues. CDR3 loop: CASSLDSWNTGELFF. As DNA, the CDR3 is TGCGCCAGCAGCTTGGACTCGTGGAACACCGGGGAGCTGTTTTTT.

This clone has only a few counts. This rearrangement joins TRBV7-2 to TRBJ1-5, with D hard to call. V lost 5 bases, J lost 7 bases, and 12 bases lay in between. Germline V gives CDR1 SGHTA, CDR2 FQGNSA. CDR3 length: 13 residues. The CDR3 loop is CASSPQVLQPQHF. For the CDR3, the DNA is TGTGCCAGCAGCCCCCAGGTACTCCAGCCCCAGCATTTT.

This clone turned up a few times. CDR3: CASSPQEGSLLGELFF. The CDR3 DNA reads TGTGCCAGCTCACCACAGGAGGGTTCTCTACTCGGGGAGCTGTTTTTT. The rearrangement links TRBV18 to TRBJ2-2; tentatively, D is TRBD2 (6 bases). V lost 1 base and J lost 7, with 16 bases in between. The CDR3 is made up of 16 amino acids. Germline assignment: CDR1 KGHSH and CDR2 LQKENI. The full variable domain, with the rest looked up from reference TRBV18 and TRBJ2-2, is NAGVMQNPRHLVRRRGQEARLRCSPMKGHSHVYWYRQLPEEGLKFMVYLQKENIIDESGMPKERFSAEFPKEGPSILRIQQVVRGDSAAYFCASSPQEGSLLGELFFGEGSRLTVL.

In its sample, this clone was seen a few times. CDR3 nucleotides: TGTGCCAGCAGTGAGGAGGTACCTGAAGCTTTCTTT. Translated: CASSEEVPEAFF. The rearrangement joins TRBV2 to TRBJ1-1; D not certain. The CDR3 sequence is 12 residues long. Germline V gene lookup returns CDR1 SNHLY and CDR2 FYNNEI. Trimming took off 3 bases at V and 6 bases at J, with 8 bases between the two ends. The full variable domain, rest sourced from reference TRBV2 and TRBJ1-1, is EPEVTQTPSHQVTQMGQEVILRCVPISNHLYFYWYRQILGQKVEFLVSFYNNEISEKSEIFDDQFSVERPDGSNFTLKIRSTKLEDSAMYFCASSEEVPEAFFGQGTRLTVV.